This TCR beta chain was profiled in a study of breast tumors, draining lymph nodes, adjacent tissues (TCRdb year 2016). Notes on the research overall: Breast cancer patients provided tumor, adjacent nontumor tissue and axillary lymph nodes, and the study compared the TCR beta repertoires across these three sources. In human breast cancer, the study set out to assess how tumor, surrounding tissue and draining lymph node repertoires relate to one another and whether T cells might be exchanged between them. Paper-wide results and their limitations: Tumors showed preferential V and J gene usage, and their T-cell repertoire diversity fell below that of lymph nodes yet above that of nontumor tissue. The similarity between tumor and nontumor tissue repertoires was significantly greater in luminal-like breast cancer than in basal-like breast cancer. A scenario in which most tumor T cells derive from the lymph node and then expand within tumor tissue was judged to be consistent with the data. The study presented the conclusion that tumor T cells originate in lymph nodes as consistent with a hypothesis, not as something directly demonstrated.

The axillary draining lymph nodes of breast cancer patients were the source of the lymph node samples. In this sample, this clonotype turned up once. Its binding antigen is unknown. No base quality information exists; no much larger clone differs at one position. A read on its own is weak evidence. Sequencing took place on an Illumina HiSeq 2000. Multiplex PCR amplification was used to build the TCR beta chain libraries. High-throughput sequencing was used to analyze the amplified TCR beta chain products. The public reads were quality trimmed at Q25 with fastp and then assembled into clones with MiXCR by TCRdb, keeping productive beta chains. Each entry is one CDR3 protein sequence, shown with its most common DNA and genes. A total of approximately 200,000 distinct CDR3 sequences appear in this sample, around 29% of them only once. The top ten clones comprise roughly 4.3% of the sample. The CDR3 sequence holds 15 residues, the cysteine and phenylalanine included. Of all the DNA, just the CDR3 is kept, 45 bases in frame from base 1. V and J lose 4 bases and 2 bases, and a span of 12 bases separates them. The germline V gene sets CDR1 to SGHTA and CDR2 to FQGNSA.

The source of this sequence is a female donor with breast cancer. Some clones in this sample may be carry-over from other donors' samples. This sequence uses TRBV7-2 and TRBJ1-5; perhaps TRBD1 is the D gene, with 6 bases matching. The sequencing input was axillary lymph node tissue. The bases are TGTGCCAGCAGCTCCGGGACACTCGGCAATCAGCCCCAGCATTTT. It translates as CASSSGTLGNQPQHF. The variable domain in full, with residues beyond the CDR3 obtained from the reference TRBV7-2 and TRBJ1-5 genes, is GAGVSQSPSNKVTEKGKDVELRCDPISGHTALYWYRQSLGQGLEFLIYFQGNSAPDKSGLPSDRFSAERTGGSVSTLTIQRTQQEDSAVYLCASSSGTLGNQPQHFGDGTRLSIL.